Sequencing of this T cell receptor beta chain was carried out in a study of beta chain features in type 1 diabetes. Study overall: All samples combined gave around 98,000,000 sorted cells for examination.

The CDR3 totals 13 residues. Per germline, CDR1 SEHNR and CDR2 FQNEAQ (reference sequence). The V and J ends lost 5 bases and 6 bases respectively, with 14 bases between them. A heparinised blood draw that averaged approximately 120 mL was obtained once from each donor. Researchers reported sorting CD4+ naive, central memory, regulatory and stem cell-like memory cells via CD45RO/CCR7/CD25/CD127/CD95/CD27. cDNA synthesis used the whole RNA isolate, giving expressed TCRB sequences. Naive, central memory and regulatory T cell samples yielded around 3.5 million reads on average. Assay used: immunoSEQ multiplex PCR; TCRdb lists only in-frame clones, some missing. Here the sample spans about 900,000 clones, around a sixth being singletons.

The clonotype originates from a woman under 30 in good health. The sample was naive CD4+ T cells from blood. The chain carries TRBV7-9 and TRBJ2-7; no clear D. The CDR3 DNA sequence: TGTGCCAGCAGCCCATGGACCCGCGGCGAGCAGTACTTC. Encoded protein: CASSPWTRGEQYF.